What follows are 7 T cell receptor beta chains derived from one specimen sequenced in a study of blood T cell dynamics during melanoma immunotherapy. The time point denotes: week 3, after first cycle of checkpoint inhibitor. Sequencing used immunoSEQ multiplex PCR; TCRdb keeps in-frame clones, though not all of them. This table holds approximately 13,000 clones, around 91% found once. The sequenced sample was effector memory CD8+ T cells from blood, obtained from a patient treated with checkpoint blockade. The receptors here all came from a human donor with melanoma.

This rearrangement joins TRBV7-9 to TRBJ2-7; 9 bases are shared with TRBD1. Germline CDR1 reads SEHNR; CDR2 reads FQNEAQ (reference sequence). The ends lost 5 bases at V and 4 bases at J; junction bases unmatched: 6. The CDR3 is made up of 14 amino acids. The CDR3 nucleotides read TGTGCCAGCAGCACTCGGGACAGGGAGTACGAGCAGTACTTC. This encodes CASSTRDREYEQYF.

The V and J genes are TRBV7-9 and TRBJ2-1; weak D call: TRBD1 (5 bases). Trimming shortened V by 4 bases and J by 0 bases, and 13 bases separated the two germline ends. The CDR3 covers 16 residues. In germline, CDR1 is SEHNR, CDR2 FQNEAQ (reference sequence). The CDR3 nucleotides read TGTGCCAGCAGCTCACAGGCTACGAGCTCCTACAATGAGCAGTTCTTC. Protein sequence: CASSSQATSSYNEQFF.

CDR3 region: CASSQDRSTNEKLFF. The CDR3 DNA reads as TGCGCCAGCAGCCAAGATAGGTCAACTAATGAAAAACTGTTTTTT. This sequence joins TRBV4-3 and TRBJ1-4; no firm D call. Germline values: CDR1 LGHNA, CDR2 YSLEER. V was clipped by 0 bases and J by 0 bases, with 5 bases between them. The CDR3 consists of 15 residues.

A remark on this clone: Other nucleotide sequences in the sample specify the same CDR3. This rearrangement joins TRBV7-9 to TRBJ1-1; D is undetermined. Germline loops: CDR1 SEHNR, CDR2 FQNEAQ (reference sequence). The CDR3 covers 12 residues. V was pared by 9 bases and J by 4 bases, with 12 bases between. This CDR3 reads CASRGWGTEAFF. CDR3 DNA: TGTGCCAGTCGAGGTTGGGGCACTGAAGCTTTCTTT.

The CDR3 here is CASSATDSATGELFF. CDR3 bases: TGTGCCAGCAGTGCCACGGACTCTGCCACCGGGGAGCTGTTTTTT. The chain is built from TRBV28 and TRBJ2-2; D is perhaps TRBD2 (5 bases). This CDR3 is 15 amino acids long. V lost 5 bases and J lost 4, with 14 bases in between. The germline CDR1 and CDR2 sequences are MDHEN and SYDVKM.

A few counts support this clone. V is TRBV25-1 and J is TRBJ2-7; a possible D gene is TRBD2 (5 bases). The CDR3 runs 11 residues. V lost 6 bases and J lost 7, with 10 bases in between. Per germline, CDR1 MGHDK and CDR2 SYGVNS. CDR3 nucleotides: TGTGCCAGCAGCATCTCGGGGGAGCAGTACTTC. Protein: CASSISGEQYF.

The CDR3 region is CSVEDGSSYEQYF. The CDR3, as DNA: TGCAGCGTTGAAGATGGGAGCTCCTACGAGCAGTACTTC. The chain combines TRBV29-1 with TRBJ2-7, with a tentative D call TRBD2 (5 bases). Deletions cut 0 bases from V and 0 bases from J, with 6 bases between. Germline V gene lookup returns CDR1 SQVTM and CDR2 ANQGSEA. The CDR3 covers 13 residues.